The sequence of this TCR beta chain was determined in a study of cytomegalovirus exposure and HLA in healthy donors. Study-level results: Within the data, a cluster of highly shared sequence variants was likely a sequencing artifact. For TCR beta chains, V- and J-gene trimming was later linked to a missense DCLRE1C variant. Reportedly, cytomegalovirus status was diagnosed with high sensitivity and specificity.

This clone appeared a few times. Its specificity is not known. V shed 5 bases and J 3 bases; nucleotides not matched to a gene: 2. From germline, CDR1 is SNHLY and CDR2 FYNNEI. The CDR3 has 14 residues. A multiplex PCR was run with 60 Vbeta primers and 13 Jbeta primers. The protocol was immunoSEQ multiplex PCR, while the TCRdb copy is restricted to in-frame clones and leaves out a portion. The table includes approximately 45,000 clones, over 60% detected once. Specimen: PBMCs. This clonotype originated in a woman in her thirties in good health and CMV-seronegative. The chain recombines TRBV2 with TRBJ2-1; 9 positions match TRBD2. The CDR3 sequence is CASSYSGSYNEQFF. DNA for the CDR3: TGTGCCAGCAGTTATAGCGGGAGCTACAATGAGCAGTTCTTC.